The clone carrying this T cell receptor (beta chain) was recorded at least ten times. Its cognate antigen is unknown. Trimming shortened V by 6 bases and J by 0 bases, and 11 bases separated the two germline ends. CDR1 is ENHRY, CDR2 SYGVKD, per germline. CDR3 size: 15 residues. The sample belongs to a study of T-cell reconstitution after alpha-beta-depleted transplantation in children. Study-level results: Where alpha-beta T cells came from about two months after transplant was reportedly several hundred expanded graft clones. Some patients' high day-60 TCRbeta diversity was attributed to recipient cells surviving conditioning.

Preparing the TCRbeta library involved the use of unique molecular identifiers. TCRdb processed the PCR reads anew with MiXCR; each CDR3 protein has one entry. The profile shows about 200,000 distinct CDR3 sequences, about 7% of them singletons. Here the sequenced sample was PBMCs, taken before TCRalphabeta/CD19-depleted stem cell transplant. This chain joins TRBV10-3 and TRBJ2-2; D possibly corresponds to TRBD2 (6 bases). The clonotype was recovered from a boy aged 2 to 10 with acute lymphoblastic leukemia, due to receive a stem cell transplant. The CDR3 loop is CAISVSGSNTGELFF. The CDR3 DNA reads TGTGCCATCAGCGTTAGCGGTTCGAACACCGGGGAGCTGTTTTTT.